This T cell receptor (beta chain) is drawn from a study of T cell responses to AZD1222 COVID-19 vaccine. Repertoires were generated with immunoSEQ multiplex PCR, while TCRdb's copy carries only in-frame clones and drops some. This sample has 120,000 to 150,000 clones, with about 94% found just once. Second-dose intervals of approximately 4 or approximately 12 weeks were pooled. V was trimmed by 4 bases and J by 1 base, leaving 4 bases between them. In germline, CDR1 is SNHLY, CDR2 FYNNEI. The CDR3 totals 13 residues. The TCR originated in an adult who received the AZD1222 COVID-19 vaccine. The input for sequencing was peripheral blood, taken 28 days after the second AZD1222 dose. V and J are TRBV2 and TRBJ2-2, with no clear D. DNA for the CDR3: TGTGCCAGCAGTGTTAAGAACACCGGGGAGCTGTTTTTT. Amino acids: CASSVKNTGELFF.